These T cell receptor beta chains were read from a single sample in a study of blood T cells in healthy people across ages. TCRdb re-called the 5' RACE reads through MiXCR, storing one row per CDR3 protein. In the table there are roughly 550,000 distinct CDR3 sequences, more than 20% of which are singletons. These data are also associated with another study on T cells of mothers and their children.

Material: blood. The origin of the receptors is a boy under 18 in good health. CDR3s include the opening cysteine and the closing phenylalanine or tryptophan. A D gene is named only where the DNA matches it firmly. Clone size is stated in some rows and not others, as once, few, many or a class when expanded.

v_call	d_call	clone_size	j_call	cdr3_nt	cdr3_aa
TRBV7-2	TRBD2	.	TRBJ2-5	TGTGCCAGCACCTGGAGCGGGGCTGAGGAGACCCAGTACTTC	CASTWSGAEETQYF
TRBV6-7	.	few	TRBJ2-3	TGTGCCAACTCCAAACCGAGCACAGATACACAGTATTTT	CANSKPSTDTQYF
TRBV19	.	few	TRBJ1-1	TGTGCCAGTAGTATAAGGGGTCCGGGTGAAGCTTTCTTT	CASSIRGPGEAFF
TRBV5-6	.	.	TRBJ1-1	TGTGCCAGCAGCGCGTCCCTGAAAGCTGAAGCTTTCTTT	CASSASLKAEAFF
TRBV4-1	.	.	TRBJ1-2	TGCGCCAGCAGCCAAGAGCCCCGCGAGCTTTGGACCCCGGTTGGCTACACCTTC	CASSQEPRELWTPVGYTF
TRBV28	TRBD1	few	TRBJ2-5	TGTGCCAGCAGGGGACAGGGATCAGGTTGGACCCAGTACTTC	CASRGQGSGWTQYF
TRBV30	.	.	TRBJ2-7	TGTGCCTGGAGTATAGGTCGGGACAAGACCTACGAGCAGTACTTC	CAWSIGRDKTYEQYF
TRBV14	TRBD2	.	TRBJ2-3	TGTGCCAGCAGCCAAGCGCGGACTAGCGGCCCGCAGTATTTT	CASSQARTSGPQYF
TRBV29-1	TRBD1	.	TRBJ2-3	TGCAGCGTCCTCCCTCCGACAGGGATCACACATACGCAGTATTTT	CSVLPPTGITHTQYF
TRBV28	TRBD2	few	TRBJ2-1	TGTGCCAGCAGTTTATTAAGCGGGGGTTACAATGAGCAGTTCTTC	CASSLLSGGYNEQFF
TRBV7-2	TRBD1	few	TRBJ2-5	TGTGCCAGCAGCTTAGGCGGACAGGGGTGGGAGACCCAGTACTTC	CASSLGGQGWETQYF
TRBV27	.	.	TRBJ2-3	TGTGCCAGCAGTTTATCGCGTGTCACTAGCACAGATACGCAGTATTTT	CASSLSRVTSTDTQYF
TRBV20-1	.	.	TRBJ1-4	TGCAGTGCTAGAGATTTATATGAAAAACTGTTTTTT	CSARDLYEKLFF
TRBV5-1	.	.	TRBJ2-5	TGCGCCAGCAGCTTCGACAGTAAAGAGACCCAGTACTTC	CASSFDSKETQYF
TRBV27	.	.	TRBJ2-5	TGTGCCAGCAGACACGCCGGGGGATACCAAGAGACCCAGTACTTC	CASRHAGGYQETQYF
TRBV28	TRBD2	few	TRBJ2-7	TGTGCCATCGGACGAAGCGGGAGAGGACCGGAAGATAGGTCGGGCGAGCAGTACTTC	CAIGRSGRGPEDRSGEQYF
TRBV12-3/TRBV12-4	TRBD1	.	TRBJ1-3	TGTGCCAGCCAGGGGGTGAACACCATATATTTT	CASQGVNTIYF
TRBV7-2	TRBD2	few	TRBJ2-5	TGTGCCAGCCACGCGGGGGGGGAGACCCAGTACTTC	CASHAGGETQYF
TRBV20-1	.	.	TRBJ1-6	TGCAGTGCTCAACCCCCCGGTAGCTTGGGTTCACCCCTCCACTTT	CSAQPPGSLGSPLHF
TRBV18	TRBD1	many	TRBJ2-7	TGTGCCAGCTCACCGCCCCCGGGACAGAGAAACTACGAGCAGTACTTC	CASSPPPGQRNYEQYF
TRBV19	.	.	TRBJ1-2	TGTGCCAGTAGGATTGGGGAAGAAAATGGCTACACCTTC	CASRIGEENGYTF
TRBV4-3	.	.	TRBJ1-2	TGCGCCAGCAGCCAGGCTGCATTGTCCAACTTAGGCTACACCTTC	CASSQAALSNLGYTF
TRBV6-6	.	few	TRBJ1-2	TGTGCCAGCAGTTATGGTCGACAGGAGAACTATGGCTACACCTTC	CASSYGRQENYGYTF
TRBV6-4	.	few	TRBJ1-2	TGTGCCAGCAGTGACGGGAACGGCTACACCTTC	CASSDGNGYTF
TRBV7-8	.	.	TRBJ1-2	TGTGCCAGCAGCTTAGGTGGGGGGGTCGACGGCTACACCTTC	CASSLGGGVDGYTF
TRBV6-5	.	.	TRBJ1-4	TGTGCCAGCAGTTACTCTCCCGCAGGTTCACTGTTTTTT	CASSYSPAGSLFF
TRBV12-3/TRBV12-4	.	few	TRBJ2-5	TGTGCCAGCAGCCCGCATTCCCCCATGGAGACCCAGTACTTC	CASSPHSPMETQYF
TRBV4-3	.	.	TRBJ1-4	TGCGCCAGCAGCCAAGAGCCCGGGGTGGGAATTAATGAAAAACTGTTTTTT	CASSQEPGVGINEKLFF
TRBV25-1	.	.	TRBJ2-7	TGTGCCAGCAGTTCCGCCAGGGTGTACGAGCAGTACTTC	CASSSARVYEQYF
TRBV20-1	.	few	TRBJ2-7	TGCAGTGCTAGAGGGGGTGGACAGTCTTCCTACGAGCAATACTTC	CSARGGGQSSYEQYF
TRBV28	.	few	TRBJ1-1	TGTGCCAGCAGGAGGTGGGGACTCACTGAAGCTTTCTTT	CASRRWGLTEAFF
TRBV6-5	TRBD1	.	TRBJ1-4	TGTGCCAGCAGTTGGGACAGGGGGACGCATGAAAAACTGTTTTTT	CASSWDRGTHEKLFF
TRBV12-3/TRBV12-4	.	few	TRBJ1-5	TGTGCCAGCAGTTTAGAGAGAGCTATTGGGACGCCCCAGCATTTT	CASSLERAIGTPQHF
TRBV6-5	.	few	TRBJ1-1	TGTGCCAGCAGTTACTCGCGGCAGGCTGGGGGTTGGCCGGTGAACACTGAAGCTTTCTTT	CASSYSRQAGGWPVNTEAFF
TRBV20-1	.	.	TRBJ2-2	TGCAGTGCTAGAGATCCATCGACAGGGAACACCGGGGAGCTGTTTTTT	CSARDPSTGNTGELFF
TRBV20-1	TRBD1	.	TRBJ1-5	TGCAGTGCTAGATTACCGGGACAGGCCGCAGGGCCCCAGCATTTT	CSARLPGQAAGPQHF